One sample yielded the 20 T cell receptor beta chains listed below, sequenced in a study of T cells in Graves' hyperthyroidism and ophthalmopathy. It was RNA transcripts that yielded the amplified TCR beta CDR3 regions. Researchers ran a first-round RT-PCR on the TCR CDR3 using the HTBI primer set. TCRdb independently ran MiXCR on the multiplex PCR reads; one entry per CDR3 protein. The table has about 330,000 distinct CDR3 sequences, about 13% seen once. The sequencing sample was made of blood. The receptors originated from a woman aged 40 to 50 with Graves' ophthalmopathy.

This clonotype appeared a few times. The V call is TRBV11-2, the J call TRBJ2-3; 7 bases are a match to TRBD1. The germline V gene has CDR1 SGHAT and CDR2 FQNNGV. Unmatched junction bases numbered 12, after V lost 5 bases and J lost 10 bases. The CDR3 is 14 amino acids. CDR3 coding DNA: TGTGCCAGCAGCCCGTCGACAGGGCCCAGGCCGCAGTATTTT. Translating it yields CASSPSTGPRPQYF.

This clonotype was counted many times. The chain employs TRBV11-2 and TRBJ1-2, with D perhaps TRBD1 (5 bases). This CDR3 region has 14 residues. The V end lost 1 base, the J end lost 5 bases, and 11 bases lay between the germline ends. Germline lookup yields CDR1 SGHAT and CDR2 FQNNGV. CDR3 bases: TGTGCCAGCAGCTTAGGTGACAGACCATATGGCTACACCTTC. Translation: CASSLGDRPYGYTF.

The table lists this clonotype with many counts. This CDR3 reads CASSAHRDPGELFF. The CDR3 region has the DNA TGTGCCAGCAGTGCACACAGGGATCCCGGGGAGCTGTTTTTT. The chain uses TRBV2 and TRBJ2-2; D is perhaps TRBD1 (6 bases). The germline gives CDR1 SNHLY, CDR2 FYNNEI. Trimming took 4 bases from V and 6 from J, leaving 12 bases between them. The CDR3 consists of 14 residues.

This clonotype has only a few counts. In nucleotides, the CDR3 is TGTGCCAGCAGCGCCTACAGCGTTGAAGCTTTCTTT. Amino acids: CASSAYSVEAFF. The chain links TRBV9 to TRBJ1-1; D unresolved. V was cut by 3 bases and J by 7 bases, with 10 bases left in between. CDR3 length equals 12 residues. Looked up from germline, CDR1 is SGDLS and CDR2 is YYNGEE.

The chain joins TRBV25-1 to TRBJ2-7, with D unclear. Between the trimmed V and J ends, which lost 4 bases and 3 bases, there was a span of 16 bases. This CDR3 region has 15 residues. Germline CDR1 reads MGHDK; CDR2 reads SYGVNS. The CDR3 is CASSGAGSLSYEQYF. Written as DNA, the CDR3 is TGTGCCAGCAGTGGGGCAGGCTCCCTCAGCTACGAGCAGTACTTC.

This clonotype occurred many times. The genes are TRBV28 and TRBJ2-2; TRBD2 is a possible D gene (6 bases). Trimming took 1 base from V and 6 from J, leaving 9 bases between them. Germline CDR1 MDHEN, CDR2 SYDVKM. The CDR3 totals 14 residues. The CDR3 protein is CASSLSGGAGELFF. The CDR3 nucleotides read TGTGCCAGCAGTTTATCCGGAGGGGCCGGGGAGCTGTTTTTT.

CDR3 nucleotide sequence: TGTGCCAGCAGCCCCTCCGGGACGTTCACAGATACGCAGTATTTT. Translation: CASSPSGTFTDTQYF. This sequence joins TRBV3-1 and TRBJ2-3; D is perhaps TRBD1 or TRBD2 (5 bases each). Germline V CDR1 and CDR2: LGHDT, YNNKEL (reference sequence). V dropped 4 bases and J dropped 2 bases, with 13 bases sitting between them. The CDR3 has 15 residues.

This clonotype has a handful of counts. This chain links TRBV27 with TRBJ2-1; D is ambiguous. CDR3 length: 16 residues. V lost 4 bases and J lost 7, with 20 bases in between. Germline assignment: CDR1 MNHEY and CDR2 SMNVEV (reference sequence). The CDR3 nucleotides read TGTGCCAGCAGTTCAGATATGGCGGAAACTCTTAATGAGCAGTTCTTC. This codes for CASSSDMAETLNEQFF.

About this clonotype: A much larger clone differs from this one at a single base, so this may be a read error. The chain carries TRBV19 and TRBJ1-5; no clear D gene. The germline CDR1 and CDR2 sequences are LNHDA and SQIVND (reference sequence). There are 13 residues in the CDR3. The CDR3 DNA reads as TGTGCCAGTAGTACAGCTAGCAATCAGCCCCGGCATTTT. Translated, it gives CASSTASNQPRHF.

For the CDR3, the DNA is TGCAGTGCCCGTTATGGGGGGGGCACAGATACGCAGTATTTT. Protein product: CSARYGGGTDTQYF. The chain links TRBV20-1 to TRBJ2-3, with 7 nucleotides matching TRBD2. The V and J ends lost 6 bases and 1 base, in that order; junction bases with no gene match: 7. CDR1 is DFQATT and CDR2 is SNEGSKA in the germline V gene (reference sequence). This CDR3 has 14 amino acids.

This clonotype appeared a few times. The chain recombines TRBV20-1 with TRBJ2-3, with D perhaps matching TRBD2 (7 bases). Germline assignment: CDR1 DFQATT and CDR2 SNEGSKA (reference sequence). The V end lost 6 bases, the J end lost 5 bases, and 21 bases lay between the germline ends. The CDR3 consists of 15 residues. Here the CDR3 DNA reads TGCAGTGCCAGCCCCTGGGGGGGGCGGGGAGATACGCAGTATTTT. It translates to CSASPWGGRGDTQYF.

The V gene is TRBV30, the J gene TRBJ1-3; D is ambiguous. The CDR3 runs 14 residues. V was pared by 2 bases and J by 0 bases, with 8 bases between. From germline, CDR1 is GTSNPN and CDR2 SVGIG (reference sequence). CDR3 amino acids: CAWSWGSSGNTIYF. The CDR3, as DNA: TGTGCCTGGAGTTGGGGAAGCTCTGGAAACACCATATATTTT.

This clonotype appeared once. This chain uses TRBV20-1 with TRBJ2-3; 9 positions agree with TRBD2. The CDR3 is 19 amino acids. Per germline, CDR1 DFQATT and CDR2 SNEGSKA (reference sequence). CDR3 nucleotide sequence: TGCAGCACTACACCAGAAGGGAGAGGCGGGGGGGCCAACCCAAATACGCAGTATTTT. It encodes CSTTPEGRGGGANPNTQYF.

This clonotype has a count of ten or more. This chain connects TRBV12-3 or TRBV12-4 to TRBJ1-2; TRBD1 is a possible D gene (5 bases). V dropped 2 bases and J dropped 2 bases, with 6 bases sitting between them. This CDR3 contains 13 residues. CDR3 in amino acids: CASSLSGNYGYTF. In DNA form, the CDR3 reads TGTGCCAGCAGTTTATCAGGGAACTATGGCTACACCTTC.

The chain has TRBV7-2 and TRBJ2-1, with no clear D. This CDR3 region has 11 residues. The V gene lost 6 bases and the J gene lost 9 bases, with 9 bases spanning the gap. The germline gives CDR1 SGHTA, CDR2 FQGNSA. CDR3 sequence reads: CASSRLLEQFF. In DNA form, the CDR3 reads TGTGCCAGCAGTCGTCTTCTTGAGCAGTTCTTC.

V usage is TRBV5-1 and J usage is TRBJ2-2; D uncertain. This CDR3 spans 14 amino acids. V was trimmed by 8 bases and J by 6 bases, leaving 17 bases between them. Per the germline V gene, CDR1 is SGHRS and CDR2 is YFSETQ. CDR3 bases: TGCGCCAGTCGTCCGGGCCCCGTCGCCGGGGAGCTGTTTTTT. Protein product: CASRPGPVAGELFF.

This clonotype was observed a handful of times. The rearrangement joins TRBV7-9 to TRBJ1-2; 11 bases map to TRBD1. CDR3 length equals 13 residues. V lost 6 bases, J lost 8 bases, and 5 bases stayed unmatched. CDR1 is SEHNR, CDR2 FQNEAQ, per germline (reference sequence). The CDR3 sequence is CASRQGTGGGYTF. In DNA form, the CDR3 reads TGTGCCAGCAGACAGGGGACAGGGGGGGGCTACACCTTC.

This clonotype was recorded at least ten times. The V and J genes are TRBV2 and TRBJ1-2, with 10 bases fitting TRBD1. Looked up from germline, CDR1 is SNHLY and CDR2 is FYNNEI. The CDR3 loop spans 12 amino acids. V dropped 6 bases and J dropped 8; count of bases not matched to a gene: 3. Here the CDR3 reads CASRLTGGGYTF. The CDR3 coding sequence is TGTGCCAGCAGGCTGACAGGGGGCGGCTACACCTTC.

This clonotype was detected only a few times. The chain carries TRBV7-9 and TRBJ2-6, with D possibly called TRBD1 or TRBD2 (5 bases each). CDR3 length equals 17 residues. The V end was cut by 8 bases, the J end by 2 bases, with 19 bases between. In germline, CDR1 is SEHNR, CDR2 FQNEAQ (reference sequence). In DNA form, the CDR3 reads TGTGCCAGCCCCCCCCGGGACCAAGGGGCTGGGGCCAACGTCCTGACTTTC. Protein sequence: CASPPRDQGAGANVLTF.

The sample holds many counts of this clonotype. The chain couples TRBV12-3 or TRBV12-4 to TRBJ1-2, with TRBD1 as a possible D gene (6 bases). V was shortened by 2 bases and J by 7 bases, with 17 bases between the two germline ends. The CDR3 is made up of 15 amino acids. The CDR3 reads CASSLIVGGILGYTF. The CDR3 bases are TGTGCCAGCAGTTTAATCGTAGGGGGAATACTTGGCTACACCTTC.